These T cell receptor beta chains were read from a single sample in a study of blood T cell repertoires in COVID-19. Assay used: immunoSEQ multiplex PCR; TCRdb lists only in-frame clones, some missing. The data contain more than 300,000 clones, more than 75% of them singletons. Sequences were obtained from PBMCs or T cells enriched from blood (not recorded which). These receptor sequences come from a man aged 25-45 years who had recovered from COVID-19. CDR3s leave out the opening cysteine and the closing phenylalanine or tryptophan. Fields, in order: V gene, D gene, J gene, clone size, CDR3 protein. A D gene is named only where the DNA matches it firmly. Clone sizes are given selectively: once, few, many, or a class where the clone is expanded.

v_call: TRBV9; d_call: -; j_call: TRBJ1-1; clone_size: -; cdr3_aa: ASSVASNTEAF
v_call: TRBV5-1; d_call: -; j_call: TRBJ2-5; clone_size: -; cdr3_aa: ASSSSGGQETQY
v_call: TRBV9; d_call: TRBD1; j_call: TRBJ1-4; clone_size: -; cdr3_aa: ASSPGQASNEKLF
v_call: TRBV2; d_call: TRBD2; j_call: TRBJ2-7; clone_size: -; cdr3_aa: ASSVGGGTYEQY
v_call: TRBV11-2; d_call: -; j_call: TRBJ1-1; clone_size: -; cdr3_aa: ASSLGGNTEAF
v_call: TRBV3-1/TRBV3-2; d_call: TRBD2; j_call: TRBJ2-3; clone_size: -; cdr3_aa: ASSQGLGRELMQY
v_call: TRBV7-9; d_call: -; j_call: TRBJ1-1; clone_size: once; cdr3_aa: ASSRQGQATEAF
v_call: TRBV6-6; d_call: TRBD1; j_call: TRBJ1-5; clone_size: -; cdr3_aa: ASYGPTGRQKQPQH
v_call: TRBV9; d_call: -; j_call: TRBJ2-2; clone_size: -; cdr3_aa: ASSAVAGANTGELF
v_call: TRBV5-1; d_call: TRBD2; j_call: TRBJ2-1; clone_size: -; cdr3_aa: ASSVRLAGGANEQF
v_call: TRBV18; d_call: TRBD1; j_call: TRBJ1-5; clone_size: -; cdr3_aa: ASSRQGSNQPQH
v_call: TRBV3-1/TRBV3-2; d_call: -; j_call: TRBJ1-2; clone_size: once; cdr3_aa: ASSQSTGHLDGYT
v_call: TRBV27; d_call: TRBD1; j_call: TRBJ1-3; clone_size: -; cdr3_aa: ASSLSRGPGGRSGNTIY
v_call: TRBV18; d_call: -; j_call: TRBJ1-5; clone_size: -; cdr3_aa: ASASGGGERNQPQH
v_call: TRBV7-6; d_call: TRBD1; j_call: TRBJ2-3; clone_size: -; cdr3_aa: ASSPTGVDTQY
v_call: TRBV19; d_call: -; j_call: TRBJ1-1; clone_size: -; cdr3_aa: ASSISPNTEAF
v_call: TRBV11-3; d_call: TRBD2; j_call: TRBJ2-3; clone_size: -; cdr3_aa: ASSLEGGRNTDTQY
v_call: TRBV7-9; d_call: -; j_call: TRBJ1-2; clone_size: -; cdr3_aa: ASSFEHPGIYGYT
v_call: TRBV30; d_call: TRBD1; j_call: TRBJ1-1; clone_size: -; cdr3_aa: AWSSGRQGVTEAF
v_call: TRBV2; d_call: -; j_call: TRBJ1-4; clone_size: -; cdr3_aa: ASSEAPGRSLTTNEKLF
v_call: TRBV21-1; d_call: -; j_call: TRBJ2-1; clone_size: -; cdr3_aa: ASSKVETTSYNEQF
v_call: TRBV7-5; d_call: -; j_call: TRBJ1-6; clone_size: -; cdr3_aa: ARRVGHVSSPLH
v_call: TRBV18; d_call: TRBD1; j_call: TRBJ1-1; clone_size: -; cdr3_aa: ASSFDRAGTEAF
v_call: TRBV6-5; d_call: -; j_call: TRBJ1-6; clone_size: -; cdr3_aa: ASSPSGYNSPLH
v_call: TRBV2; d_call: TRBD2; j_call: TRBJ2-3; clone_size: -; cdr3_aa: ASRINPGLASDTQY
v_call: TRBV5-4; d_call: -; j_call: TRBJ1-1; clone_size: -; cdr3_aa: ASRKGGGMEAF
v_call: TRBV27; d_call: TRBD1; j_call: TRBJ2-1; clone_size: -; cdr3_aa: ASSQLRGYNEQF
v_call: TRBV27; d_call: -; j_call: TRBJ1-2; clone_size: -; cdr3_aa: ASSSGLTGYT